Listed below are T cell receptor beta chains from one sample, sequenced in a study of chemoradiotherapy in HPV16-positive cancers. Only in-frame clones appear in the TCRdb table, and some are missing; sequencing was by immunoSEQ multiplex PCR. The profile covers some 12,000 clones, with approximately 87% appearing a single time and roughly 2.4% taken by the ten largest. The sequencing used blood, collected from a patient who underwent chemoradiotherapy. These receptors were taken from a human donor with HPV-associated anogenital cancer. Each CDR3 is given with its conserved first and last residue. The D gene is left open where the match is weak. Clone size is given for some rows only: seen once, a few or many times, or a class if the clone is expanded.

v_call	j_call	clone_size	d_call	cdr3_nt	cdr3_aa
TRBV7-2	TRBJ2-7	.	.	TGTGCCAGCAGCCCGGCGTTGGTGGCGGGGCGTCTGGGCGAGCAGTACTTC	CASSPALVAGRLGEQYF
TRBV6-1	TRBJ1-1	.	.	TGTGCCAGCAAGCGGACCGTCAACACTGAAGCTTTCTTT	CASKRTVNTEAFF
TRBV10-3	TRBJ1-1	.	.	TGTGCCATCAGACAGGGGAACACTGAAGCTTTCTTT	CAIRQGNTEAFF
TRBV28	TRBJ1-2	.	.	TGTGCCAGCAGTTACATCCTCCCAGCCACTAACTATGGCTACACCTTC	CASSYILPATNYGYTF
TRBV18	TRBJ2-6	.	.	TGTGCCAGCTCACCTCAGGGGGGCTCTGGGGCCAACGTCCTGACTTTC	CASSPQGGSGANVLTF
TRBV6-5	TRBJ1-2	.	.	TGTGCCAGCAGTTACAGCAGGCGGAGCAGTAACTATGGCTACACCTTC	CASSYSRRSSNYGYTF
TRBV5-1	TRBJ1-4	.	TRBD1	TGCGCCAGCAGCTTGGCGGGACAGGGGAATGAAAAACTGTTTTTT	CASSLAGQGNEKLFF
TRBV5-1	TRBJ2-7	.	.	TGCGCCAGCAGCTCCCGGGGTGAGCAGTACTTC	CASSSRGEQYF
TRBV1	TRBJ2-3	.	.	TGCACCAGCAGCCAAGATCTGAGTAGCGGGGGCCTGAGCACAGATACGCAGTATTTT	CTSSQDLSSGGLSTDTQYF
TRBV11-3	TRBJ1-3	.	.	TGTGCCAGCAGTCCTGGACCGCCCGGCTCTGGAAACACCATATATTTT	CASSPGPPGSGNTIYF
TRBV4-1	TRBJ2-1	once	TRBD2	TGCGCCAGCAGCCCCAAATTATATAGCGGGTTAGGGAATGAGCAGTTCTTC	CASSPKLYSGLGNEQFF
TRBV11-2	TRBJ2-7	.	TRBD1	TGTGCCAGCAGCTTAGGAGGGACAGGGGTTCGCGAGCAGTACTTC	CASSLGGTGVREQYF
TRBV11-1	TRBJ1-3	few	.	TGTGCCAGCAGCTCGGACAGTGGAAACACCATATATTTT	CASSSDSGNTIYF
TRBV6-1	TRBJ1-4	.	TRBD1	TGTGCCAGCAGTGAAGTTCAGGGACAGGGAAATGAAAAACTGTTTTTT	CASSEVQGQGNEKLFF
TRBV5-4	TRBJ2-2	.	.	TGTGCCAGCAGCTTGGATTGGGGGCGGGGCACCGGGGAGCTGTTTTTT	CASSLDWGRGTGELFF
TRBV27	TRBJ2-1	.	TRBD2	TGTGCCAGCAGTTTCCGCGGGGGGAACTACAATGAGCAGTTCTTC	CASSFRGGNYNEQFF
TRBV9	TRBJ2-1	.	TRBD2	TGTGCCAGCAGGGCGACTAGCGGGTCAGGTGAGCAGTTCTTC	CASRATSGSGEQFF
TRBV11-1	TRBJ1-4	.	.	TGTGCCAGCAGCGTACGACTCAAGGCAAATGAAAAACTGTTTTTT	CASSVRLKANEKLFF
TRBV7-9	TRBJ2-2	.	.	TGTGCCAGCAGCCCGGCCATAACCAGCACCGGGGAGCTGTTTTTT	CASSPAITSTGELFF
TRBV2	TRBJ2-5	.	.	TGTGCCAGCAGTGAAGCGCTTCTTGGCGGGGTGGCGGAGACCCAGTACTTC	CASSEALLGGVAETQYF
TRBV5-4	TRBJ2-3	.	TRBD2	TGTGCCAGCAGTAGAGCGGGGGGGCCTTCAGATACGCAGTATTTT	CASSRAGGPSDTQYF
TRBV30	TRBJ1-1	.	.	TGTGCCTGGAGTGATTGGGGGGGTCTCCCGGCTAGGAACACTGAAGCTTTCTTT	CAWSDWGGLPARNTEAFF
TRBV6-6	TRBJ1-4	.	.	TGTGCCACCACAGGGTCCAATAATGAAAAACTGTTTTTT	CATTGSNNEKLFF
TRBV6-6	TRBJ1-1	.	TRBD1	TGTGCCAGCAGTTACCCCGACAGGGCTGAAGCTTTCTTT	CASSYPDRAEAFF
TRBV4-1	TRBJ2-1	.	TRBD1	TGCGCCAGCAGCCAGATTCAGGGGGCATCGTCCTACAATGAGCAGTTCTTC	CASSQIQGASSYNEQFF
TRBV13	TRBJ2-1	.	TRBD1	TGTGCCAGCAGCACGCAGGGGGCCGTGTACAATGAGCAGTTCTTC	CASSTQGAVYNEQFF
TRBV30	TRBJ2-5	once	.	TGTGCCTGGAGTAGGGGGGGACTCCAAGAGACCCAGTACTTC	CAWSRGGLQETQYF
TRBV5-1	TRBJ1-2	.	TRBD1	TGCGCCAGCAGCTCCGGCGGGACAGGGGGCCGTGGCCACACCTTC	CASSSGGTGGRGHTF
TRBV27	TRBJ2-7	.	.	TGTGCCAGCAGTTTATCAGGGTTTGTCGACGAGCAGTACTTC	CASSLSGFVDEQYF
TRBV9	TRBJ2-3	once	TRBD2	TGTGCCAGCAGCGTAGCTGCTAGCGGGGGTGGCACAGATACGCAGTATTTT	CASSVAASGGGTDTQYF
TRBV5-1	TRBJ2-7	.	.	TGCGCCAGCAGCCCGAGCTCCTACGAGCAGTACTTC	CASSPSSYEQYF
TRBV7-2	TRBJ2-7	.	.	TGTGCCAGCAGCTTAGGGGACGAGCAGTACTTC	CASSLGDEQYF
TRBV5-4	TRBJ2-7	.	.	TGTGCCAGCAGCCCCAGGGGGGGGGCCTACGAGCAGTACTTC	CASSPRGGAYEQYF
TRBV6-5	TRBJ1-6	.	TRBD1	TGTGCCAGCAGTTACGAGGGACAGGGCGTTTCACCCCTCCACTTT	CASSYEGQGVSPLHF
TRBV13	TRBJ2-1	.	.	TGTGCCAGCAGCGTCCGGGGCACATCCTACAATGAGCAGTTCTTC	CASSVRGTSYNEQFF
TRBV5-5	TRBJ1-2	.	TRBD1	TGTGCCAGCAGCTTCGGGGACAGGGGGTCCCCTAACTATGGCTACACCTTC	CASSFGDRGSPNYGYTF
TRBV5-4	TRBJ2-7	.	TRBD1	TGTGCCAGCAGCTTGTCGGACAGGGCCCGCTACGAGCAGTACTTC	CASSLSDRARYEQYF
TRBV7-9	TRBJ1-1	.	.	TGTGCCAGCAGCTTAGGTGGTGTTGGGGCCGAAGCTTTCTTT	CASSLGGVGAEAFF
TRBV25-1	TRBJ1-1	once	TRBD1	TGTGCCAGCCAAGACAGGGGGAACACTGAAGCTTTCTTT	CASQDRGNTEAFF
TRBV19	TRBJ2-7	.	.	TGTGCCAGTAGTATTAAGGGGTCAGTTTACGAGCAGTACTTC	CASSIKGSVYEQYF
TRBV6-4	TRBJ2-3	.	TRBD2	TGTGCCAGCAGTGACAAGCCACTAGCGGGGGGCGCAGATACGCAGTATTTT	CASSDKPLAGGADTQYF
TRBV7-2	TRBJ2-3	.	TRBD2	TGTGCCAGCAGCAGGGCGGGGGGGCTAACGCAGTATTTT	CASSRAGGLTQYF
TRBV21-1	TRBJ1-2	.	.	TGTGCCAGCAGCAGTAGGGACAGGGGAAAAATCCCTCTGGGTTATGGCTACACCTTC	CASSSRDRGKIPLGYGYTF
TRBV29-1	TRBJ1-3	.	.	TGCAGCGTTGTCGTTTTGGACACCATATATTTT	CSVVVLDTIYF
TRBV5-8	TRBJ2-4	.	.	TGTGCCAGCAGCTTGAAGTGGGGAGGCAAAAACATTCAGTACTTC	CASSLKWGGKNIQYF
TRBV18	TRBJ1-3	.	.	TGTGCCAGCTCACCCGCGGGCAATTCCTTGGGAAACACCATATATTTT	CASSPAGNSLGNTIYF
TRBV30	TRBJ2-1	.	TRBD2	TGTGCCTGGAGTGTACCCCCTTGGACTAGCGGGGGGCGCAGGGTCTCCTACAATGAGCAGTTCTTC	CAWSVPPWTSGGRRVSYNEQFF
TRBV10-2	TRBJ1-6	.	TRBD1	TGCGCCAGCAGTAGGATCACCGGGACAGGGGGCATCTATAATTCACCCCTCCACTTT	CASSRITGTGGIYNSPLHF
TRBV6-6	TRBJ2-1	.	TRBD2	TGTGCCATCCGGACTAGCGGGAGTGAGCAGTTCTTC	CAIRTSGSEQFF
TRBV29-1	TRBJ2-3	.	.	TGCAGCGTTGGGGGGGGGCTTACAGATACGCAGTATTTT	CSVGGGLTDTQYF
TRBV7-3	TRBJ1-4	.	.	TGTGCCAGCAGCACCTTCCCCGGCAGCCGTCTTGAAAAACTGTTTTTT	CASSTFPGSRLEKLFF
TRBV11-3	TRBJ1-6	.	.	TGTGCCAGCAGCTCCCAAAAGAGGGGAATTAATTCACCCCTCCACTTT	CASSSQKRGINSPLHF
TRBV30	TRBJ1-2	.	.	TGTGCCGGGGTCGGCTATGGCTACACCTTC	CAGVGYGYTF
TRBV5-4	TRBJ1-2	few	.	TGTGCCAGCAGCTTTGGGGGCAACTATGGCTACACCTTC	CASSFGGNYGYTF
TRBV2	TRBJ1-5	once	.	TGTGCCAGCAGTGATCTCCGGGGCAATCAGCCCCAGCATTTT	CASSDLRGNQPQHF
TRBV6-4	TRBJ1-5	.	.	TGTGCCAGCAGTGACTCGAAGTTACTGATCAATCAGCCCCAGCATTTT	CASSDSKLLINQPQHF
TRBV7-2	TRBJ2-5	.	TRBD2	TGTGCCAGCAGCCTCGGGTTAGCGGGACGGTCGCGAGAGACCCAGTACTTC	CASSLGLAGRSRETQYF